A selection of T cell receptor delta chains follows, all from one sample in a study of gamma-delta T cells after stem cell transplantation. TCRdb re-processed the RT-PCR reads via CATT. The sample has about 1,700 delta-chain clones; roughly 5% are singletons. Sequenced: gamma-delta T cells. These receptors all come from a human donor. It is not recorded whose cells these are; they may come from a transplant donor. The CDR3 runs from the conserved cysteine through the conserved F or W. Each record gives: V gene, CDR3 protein.

v_call: TRDV2; cdr3_aa: CACEPLGDKERLIF
v_call: TRDV2; cdr3_aa: CACDEGDTFTWDTRQMFF
v_call: TRDV2; cdr3_aa: CACDRLPTSMGDTGHYTDKLIF
v_call: TRDV2; cdr3_aa: CACDHIANTDKLIF
v_call: TRDV2; cdr3_aa: CACEPLTTPGITTDKLIF
v_call: TRDV2; cdr3_aa: CACDALRTGGYTDKLIF
v_call: TRDV2; cdr3_aa: CACDSLLSYTDKLIF
v_call: TRDV2; cdr3_aa: CACDPILGDTPSCDTRQMFF
v_call: TRDV2; cdr3_aa: CACDTLLGDQYTDKLIF
v_call: TRDV2; cdr3_aa: CACDPATGDVLSWDTRPMFF
v_call: TRDV2; cdr3_aa: CACDTVGGSPYTDKLIF
v_call: TRDV2; cdr3_aa: CACVTLGGDPSNGKLIF
v_call: TRDV2; cdr3_aa: CACDSLSFSSCDTLQMFF
v_call: TRDV2; cdr3_aa: CACDTGGSRSWDTRQMFF
v_call: TRDV2; cdr3_aa: CACDTVSVGDTQIYTDKLIF
v_call: TRDV2; cdr3_aa: CACTILGGTIRWDTRQMFF
v_call: TRDV2; cdr3_aa: CACDSLSGGVLGFSYTDKLIF
v_call: TRDV2; cdr3_aa: CACVSLLADKLIF
v_call: TRDV2; cdr3_aa: CACAALLGDTDKLIF
v_call: TRDV2; cdr3_aa: CACDTLSTGGYHTDKLIF
v_call: TRDV2; cdr3_aa: CACSNVTGGYLLSTDKLIF
v_call: TRDV2; cdr3_aa: CACDTVSGGYADTDKLIF
v_call: TRDV2; cdr3_aa: CACDILGDTHTDKLIF
v_call: TRDV2; cdr3_aa: CACDTLNLLGDMGGSAGEQPTDKLIF
v_call: TRDV2; cdr3_aa: CACDMVPVCRYNYTDKLIF
v_call: TRDV2; cdr3_aa: CACDPLGGETDKLIF
v_call: TRDV2; cdr3_aa: CACDALLGDKKLIF
v_call: TRDV2; cdr3_aa: CACDTVHTGGYAATDKLIF
v_call: TRDV2; cdr3_aa: CACDLLGDTGTDKLIF
v_call: TRDV2; cdr3_aa: CACDTLHLLGDSIGADKLIF
v_call: TRDV1; cdr3_aa: CALGDLYWGSDKLIF
v_call: TRDV2; cdr3_aa: CACEGIERDNKLIF
v_call: TRDV2; cdr3_aa: CACDTLKVLGEDSWDTRQMFF
v_call: TRDV2; cdr3_aa: CACDLLGDFDKLIF
v_call: TRDV2; cdr3_aa: CACDPVLGDTQSLIPLIF
v_call: TRDV2; cdr3_aa: CACDLLGGPLRYTDKLIF
v_call: TRDV2; cdr3_aa: CACDNLNPAGGLSWEGTDKLIF
v_call: TRDV2; cdr3_aa: CACDNLPLGDTSDKLIF
v_call: TRDV2; cdr3_aa: CACVPLLGDTDKLIF
v_call: TRDV2; cdr3_aa: CACDPAGGRSWYTRQMFF
v_call: TRDV2; cdr3_aa: CACDTVGGYADTDKLIF
v_call: TRDV2; cdr3_aa: CACDLLGDSGHHKLIF
v_call: TRDV2; cdr3_aa: CACDRLLGAPKGYTDKLIF
v_call: TRDV3; cdr3_aa: CAFRRSYRYWGIYRGPDKLIF
v_call: TRDV2; cdr3_aa: CACDTVGILLDLDTRQMFF
v_call: TRDV2; cdr3_aa: CACDAVGGKGTDKLIF
v_call: TRDV2; cdr3_aa: CACDTVRGARPSHHPTDKLIF
v_call: TRDV2; cdr3_aa: CACDKLGDLYTDKLIF
v_call: TRDV2; cdr3_aa: CACDTLSGDRGDTADKLIF
v_call: TRDV2; cdr3_aa: CACDPATGDVRSCDTRQMFF
v_call: TRDV2; cdr3_aa: CACDALLGDTTDKLIF
v_call: TRDV2; cdr3_aa: CACDTVGGDTRLQLIF
v_call: TRDV2; cdr3_aa: CACDPLRTGGYLTDKLIF
v_call: TRDV2; cdr3_aa: CACDAILGDTGPDKLIF
v_call: TRDV2; cdr3_aa: CACDIPGGPSWYTRQMFF
v_call: TRDV2; cdr3_aa: CACDSLGDSTDKLIF